This T cell receptor (beta chain) was documented in a study of blood T cells in healthy people across ages. This clonotype was recorded a few times. Its matching antigen is unknown. This CDR3 region has 16 residues. The trim removed 5 bases at V and 6 bases at J, leaving 14 bases unmatched. Per germline, CDR1 SEHNR and CDR2 FQNEAQ (reference sequence). It was with a sample-barcoded 5' primer and a J-beta primer mix that a second PCR of roughly 7 to 12 cycles was run. TCRdb re-analysed the 5' RACE reads in MiXCR, keeping a single row per CDR3 protein. The sample has around 1,000,000 distinct CDR3 sequences, more than 30% seen once; the top ten hold around 13%. Study-wide results and limits: Estimated diversity, derived from one million T cells, was regarded as an underestimate.

The TCR sequence derives from a man between 18 and 29 years old in good health. The chain recombines TRBV7-9 with TRBJ1-2, with 8 bases identical to TRBD1. Sequenced input: blood. DNA for the CDR3: TGTGCCAGCAGCCGCTCACCTTCCCCAGGGGGCGATGGCTACACCTTC. Translated: CASSRSPSPGGDGYTF.